A selection of T cell receptor beta chains follows, all from one sample in a study of blood T cell repertoires in COVID-19. The table came from immunoSEQ multiplex PCR; TCRdb's copy has only in-frame clones and leaves some out. Counted here are approximately 230,000 clones, about 86% occurring once; the ten biggest clones make up approximately 5.3%. Sequencing was done on a sample of peripheral blood. The source of these receptors is a man older than 75 with acute or convalescent COVID-19. The CDR3 runs from the conserved cysteine through the conserved F or W. D genes are given only for firm matches. Size is stated for part of the rows, as once, few or many counts, or as a class when the clone is expanded.

V gene	D gene	J gene	clone size	CDR3 DNA	CDR3 protein
TRBV6-1	NA	TRBJ1-1	NA	TGTGCCAGCAGTGACGGCGTTGGGGGGGTTTTCTTT	CASSDGVGGVFF
TRBV12-3/TRBV12-4	NA	TRBJ2-5	NA	TGTGCCAGCAGTTTTACAGCCAGGGAGACCCAGTACTTC	CASSFTARETQYF
TRBV7-2	NA	TRBJ1-3	NA	TGTGCCAGCAGCTCTTACTTATCGGGAAACACCATATATTTT	CASSSYLSGNTIYF
TRBV20-1	TRBD1	TRBJ1-6	NA	TGCAGTGCTAGTACAGGGGCAAATTCACCCCTCCACTTT	CSASTGANSPLHF
TRBV6-1	NA	TRBJ1-3	NA	TGTGCCAGCAGTGAAGGGTTGGGTAGGGCTCGGGGGTCTGGAAACACCATATATTTT	CASSEGLGRARGSGNTIYF
TRBV19	NA	TRBJ1-4	NA	TGTGCCACCCAGGGAGGCGCCATCGGGGAAAAACTGTTTTTT	CATQGGAIGEKLFF
TRBV5-1	TRBD2	TRBJ2-3	NA	TGCGCCAGCAGTCCGCTGCTAGCGGGAGGAAACACAGATACGCAGTATTTT	CASSPLLAGGNTDTQYF
TRBV9	TRBD2	TRBJ2-1	NA	TGTGCCAGCGGTTCAGGGGGACTAGCGAGGGGCGTAGAGCAGTTCTTC	CASGSGGLARGVEQFF
TRBV6-5	NA	TRBJ1-1	few	TGTGCCAGCAGCCAAAGACAGGTACGGGGCACTGAAGCTTTCTTT	CASSQRQVRGTEAFF
TRBV3-1/TRBV3-2	TRBD1	TRBJ1-3	NA	TGTGCCAGCAGCCCGACAGGGAGTGGAAACACCATATATTTT	CASSPTGSGNTIYF
TRBV11-2	NA	TRBJ2-7	NA	TGTGCCAGCAGCTCGCAGGGACTTCTGTCCTACGAGCAGTACTTC	CASSSQGLLSYEQYF
TRBV5-1	TRBD1	TRBJ2-5	NA	TGCGCCAGCAGCTTGGGGGGACAGGAGCAAGAGACCCAGTACTTC	CASSLGGQEQETQYF
TRBV1	NA	TRBJ1-6	NA	TGCACCAGCAGCCGGCACCCGGGACAGATTTATAGCTCCTATAATTCACCCCTCCACTTT	CTSSRHPGQIYSSYNSPLHF
TRBV29-1	NA	TRBJ1-2	NA	TGCAGCGTTGTTGGCCTTAACTATGGCTACACCTTC	CSVVGLNYGYTF
TRBV19	NA	TRBJ2-2	NA	TGTGCCAGTAATAACCCGGGACTGAGGCGAGGCGGGGAGCTGTTTTTT	CASNNPGLRRGGELFF
TRBV2	NA	TRBJ2-5	NA	TGTGCCAGCAGGGGGCGGGAGACCCAGTACTTC	CASRGRETQYF
TRBV11-3	NA	TRBJ2-2	NA	TGTGCCAGCAGCTACTCCGGGACATCGGAAGGGGAGCTGTTTTTT	CASSYSGTSEGELFF
TRBV11-2	NA	TRBJ2-3	NA	TGTGCCAGCAGCTTAGATCCTAGCAGGCATACGCAGTATTTT	CASSLDPSRHTQYF
TRBV3-1/TRBV3-2	TRBD2	TRBJ2-1	NA	TGTGCCAGCAGCCATAGTACGGGAGGGCCGTATGAGCAGTTCTTC	CASSHSTGGPYEQFF
TRBV29-1	TRBD1	TRBJ1-4	NA	TGCAGCGTAGGATTGACAGGGGTAACTAATGAAAAACTGTTTTTT	CSVGLTGVTNEKLFF
TRBV6-2/TRBV6-3	TRBD1	TRBJ2-7	NA	TGTGCCAGCAGTTACTCTACAGGGGGCACCCTCATAACAGCTTTCTACGAGCAGTACTTC	CASSYSTGGTLITAFYEQYF
TRBV4-2	NA	TRBJ1-2	once	TGTGCCAGCAGCCTCGACCAGACAGGCGCAAATGGCTACACCTTC	CASSLDQTGANGYTF
TRBV5-1	NA	TRBJ2-2	NA	TGCGCCAGCAGCTTGGAAAGTGGAGTTACCGGGGAGCTGTTTTTT	CASSLESGVTGELFF